This record concerns one T cell receptor (beta chain) sequence. The authors ran a second PCR of about 6 to 11 cycles using a sample-barcoded 5' primer and a J-beta primer mix. TCRdb recomputed calls from the 5' RACE reads with MiXCR, one row per CDR3 protein. The sample consists of around 1,500,000 distinct CDR3 sequences, approximately 30% of them appearing once. The sample is drawn from a study of blood T cells in healthy people across ages. The junction had 12 bases not matched to a gene; V was cut back by 11 bases and J by 3 bases. The CDR3 is 15 residues long. This clonotype was obtained from a woman aged 25 to 39 in good health. The source material was blood. The chain has TRBV12-3 or TRBV12-4 and TRBJ2-3; 9 bases match TRBD2. CDR3 coding DNA: TGTGCCTTCCTTGCGGGCGGGGGGGGTACAGATACGCAGTATTTT. Amino acid sequence: CAFLAGGGGTDTQYF.